This TCR beta chain derives from a study of human T cells and chemical hapten exposure. In this sample, this clonotype turned up a few times. What it binds is not known. TCRdb called the RACE reads again in MiXCR, with one record for every CDR3 protein. The table shows some 79,000 distinct CDR3 sequences, with 7.5% to 9% occurring only once. Overall study results and limits: Expanded TCRs made up significantly more big CDR3 similarity clusters than controls did.

The CDR3 has 19 amino acids. The V gene's germline CDR1 is LNHDA and CDR2 SQIVND (reference sequence). Germline trimming cut 7 bases from V and 0 bases from J; bases unmatched to any gene: 13. Time point described: patch test 1, 2 weeks after DPC sensitization. Treatment denoted: therapeutic diphenylcyclopropenone sensitization with weekly scalp DPC. The chain has TRBV19 and TRBJ2-6, with 9 bases identical to TRBD1. The specimen was whole blood, collected in connection with sensitization to the hapten diphenylcyclopropenone (DPC). This receptor was identified in a woman aged 25 to 39 with alopecia areata. Some clones in this sample may be carry-over from other donors' samples. CDR3 DNA: TGTGCCAGTACGGCATTCCGGGACAGGGCCATCTCTGGGGCCAACGTCCTGACTTTC. Translation: CASTAFRDRAISGANVLTF.